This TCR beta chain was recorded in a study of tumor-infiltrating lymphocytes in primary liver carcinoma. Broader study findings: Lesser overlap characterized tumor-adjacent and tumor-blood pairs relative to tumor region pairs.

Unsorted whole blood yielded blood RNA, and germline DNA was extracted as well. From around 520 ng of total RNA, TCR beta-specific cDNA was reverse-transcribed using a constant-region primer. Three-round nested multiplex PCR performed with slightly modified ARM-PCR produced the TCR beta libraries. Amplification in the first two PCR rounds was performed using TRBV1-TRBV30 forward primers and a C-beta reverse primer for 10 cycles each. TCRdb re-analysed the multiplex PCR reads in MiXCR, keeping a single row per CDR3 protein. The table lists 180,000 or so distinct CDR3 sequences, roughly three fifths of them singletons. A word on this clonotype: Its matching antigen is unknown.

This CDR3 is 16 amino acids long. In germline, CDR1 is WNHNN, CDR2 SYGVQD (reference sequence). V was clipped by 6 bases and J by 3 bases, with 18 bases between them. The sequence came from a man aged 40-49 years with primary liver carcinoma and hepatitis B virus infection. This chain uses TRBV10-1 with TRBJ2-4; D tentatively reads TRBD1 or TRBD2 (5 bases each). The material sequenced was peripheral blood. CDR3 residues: CASSPSRGAGKNIQYF. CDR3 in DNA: TGCGCCAGCAGCCCTTCCAGAGGGGCAGGCAAAAACATTCAGTACTTC.